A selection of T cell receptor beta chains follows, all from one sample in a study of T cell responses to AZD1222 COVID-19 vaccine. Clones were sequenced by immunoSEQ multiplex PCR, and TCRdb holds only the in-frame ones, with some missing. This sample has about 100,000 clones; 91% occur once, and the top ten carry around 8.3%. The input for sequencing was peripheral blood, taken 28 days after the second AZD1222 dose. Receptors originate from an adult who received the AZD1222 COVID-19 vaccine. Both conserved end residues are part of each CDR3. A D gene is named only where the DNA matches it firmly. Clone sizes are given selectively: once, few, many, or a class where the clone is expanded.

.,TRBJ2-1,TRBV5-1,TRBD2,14,CASSLIAGDNEQFF,TGCGCCAGCAGCTTGATAGCGGGAGACAATGAGCAGTTCTTC
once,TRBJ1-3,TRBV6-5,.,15,CASSRQGGDGNTIYF,TGTGCCAGCAGTCGGCAGGGAGGCGACGGAAACACCATATATTTT
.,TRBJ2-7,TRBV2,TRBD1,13,CASRSRGGQGQYF,TGTGCCAGCAGGTCCCGAGGGGGACAGGGGCAGTACTTC
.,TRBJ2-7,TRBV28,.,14,CASSLSGPSYEQYF,TGTGCCAGCAGTTTAAGCGGTCCTTCCTACGAGCAGTACTTC
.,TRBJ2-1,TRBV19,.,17,CASSIGGTPSSYNEQFF,TGTGCCAGTAGTATTGGTGGGACTCCGAGCTCCTACAATGAGCAGTTCTTC
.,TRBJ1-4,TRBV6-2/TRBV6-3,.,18,CASSYSTKVGTHDEKLFF,TGTGCCAGCAGTTACTCGACGAAAGTCGGGACCCACGATGAAAAACTGTTTTTT
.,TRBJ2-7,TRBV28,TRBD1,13,CASSWDRGYEQYF,TGTGCCAGCAGCTGGGACAGGGGTTACGAGCAGTACTTC
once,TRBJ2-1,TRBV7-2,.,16,CASSLAAGSLFNEQFF,TGTGCCAGCAGCTTAGCGGCCGGGAGCCTCTTCAATGAGCAGTTCTTC
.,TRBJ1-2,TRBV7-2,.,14,CASSLLNLNYGYTF,TGTGCCAGCAGCCTGCTGAACCTTAACTATGGCTACACCTTC
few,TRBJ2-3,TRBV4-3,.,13,CASSQTSGDTQYF,TGCGCCAGCAGCCAGACATCAGGAGATACGCAGTATTTT
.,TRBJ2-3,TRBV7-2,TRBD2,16,CASSLGNGRLIDTQYF,TGTGCCAGCAGCTTAGGCAACGGGAGGCTGATAGATACGCAGTATTTT
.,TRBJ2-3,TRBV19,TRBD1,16,CASSTGTGGGTDTQYF,TGTGCCAGTAGTACGGGGACAGGCGGGGGCACAGATACGCAGTATTTT
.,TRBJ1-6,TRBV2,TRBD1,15,CASRQQGANNSPLHF,TGTGCCAGCAGGCAACAGGGGGCCAATAATTCACCCCTCCACTTT
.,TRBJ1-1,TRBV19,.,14,CASSIMGGGTEAFF,TGTGCCAGTAGTATAATGGGGGGGGGCACTGAAGCTTTCTTT
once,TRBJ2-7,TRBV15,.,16,CATSRGKAGSAYEQYF,TGTGCCACCAGCAGAGGAAAGGCGGGCAGTGCCTACGAGCAGTACTTC
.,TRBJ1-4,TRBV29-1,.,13,CSVDGGEREKLFF,TGCAGCGTTGACGGGGGGGAGCGTGAAAAACTGTTTTTT
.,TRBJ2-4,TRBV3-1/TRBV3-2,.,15,CASSSLTGRGNIQYF,TGTGCCAGCAGTTCCTTGACAGGGCGGGGGAACATTCAGTACTTC
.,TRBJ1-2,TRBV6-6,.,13,CASSYSGSGGYTF,TGTGCCAGCAGTTACTCGGGGTCAGGGGGCTACACCTTC
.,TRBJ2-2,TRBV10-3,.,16,CAISESTGANTGELFF,TGTGCCATCAGTGAGTCGACCGGAGCGAACACCGGGGAGCTGTTTTTT
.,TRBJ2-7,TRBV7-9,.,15,CASSLGSAGLGEQYF,TGTGCCAGCAGCTTAGGTTCGGCAGGGTTGGGCGAGCAGTACTTC
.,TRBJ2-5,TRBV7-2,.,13,CASSRAVQETQYF,TGTGCCAGCAGCCGTGCGGTGCAGGAGACCCAGTACTTC
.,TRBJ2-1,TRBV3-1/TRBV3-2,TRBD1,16,CASSQGGQGGVNEQFF,TGTGCCAGCAGCCAAGGGGGACAGGGTGGGGTCAATGAGCAGTTCTTC
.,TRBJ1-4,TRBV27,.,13,CASRTVADRKLFF,TGTGCCAGCAGGACAGTTGCGGATAGGAAACTGTTTTTT
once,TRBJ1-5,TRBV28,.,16,CASSLKAGFFNQPQHF,TGTGCCAGCAGTTTAAAGGCAGGCTTTTTCAATCAGCCCCAGCATTTT
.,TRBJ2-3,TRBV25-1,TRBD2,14,CASVAGRSTDTQYF,TGTGCCAGTGTAGCGGGACGTAGCACAGATACGCAGTATTTT
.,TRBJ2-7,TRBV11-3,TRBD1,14,CASSKGTGSYEQYF,TGTGCCAGCAGCAAAGGGACAGGGTCCTACGAGCAGTACTTC
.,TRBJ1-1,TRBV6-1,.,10,CASSEELAFF,TGTGCCAGCAGTGAAGAGTTAGCTTTCTTT
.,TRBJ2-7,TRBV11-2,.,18,CASSLRASSSQGTWEQYF,TGTGCCAGCAGCTTGCGGGCCTCCAGTTCTCAGGGAACCTGGGAGCAGTACTTC
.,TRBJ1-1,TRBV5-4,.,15,CASSSPGQTDTEAFF,TGTGCCAGCAGCTCACCTGGGCAGACGGACACTGAAGCTTTCTTT
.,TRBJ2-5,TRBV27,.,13,CASSSQVQETQYF,TGTGCCAGCAGCTCACAGGTGCAGGAGACCCAGTACTTC
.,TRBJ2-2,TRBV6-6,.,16,CASSRRVGSNTGELFF,TGTGCCAGCAGTCGCCGGGTCGGAAGTAACACCGGGGAGCTGTTTTTT
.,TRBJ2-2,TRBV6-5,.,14,CASSLTSNTGELFF,TGTGCCAGCAGTCTTACATCGAACACCGGGGAGCTGTTTTTT
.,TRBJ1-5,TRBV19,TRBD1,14,CASSLTGGNRPQHF,TGTGCCAGTAGTCTAACAGGGGGCAACCGGCCCCAGCATTTT
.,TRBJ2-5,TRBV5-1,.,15,CASSLSGGQRETQYF,TGCGCCAGCAGCCTCTCGGGGGGACAAAGGGAGACCCAGTACTTC
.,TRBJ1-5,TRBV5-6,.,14,CASSWGTANQPQHF,TGTGCCAGCAGCTGGGGGACGGCAAATCAGCCCCAGCATTTT
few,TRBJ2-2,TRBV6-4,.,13,CASSATNTGELFF,TGTGCCAGCAGTGCAACGAACACCGGGGAGCTGTTTTTT
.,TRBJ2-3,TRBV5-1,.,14,CASSLRVGADTQYF,TGCGCCAGCAGCTTAAGGGTTGGGGCAGATACGCAGTATTTT
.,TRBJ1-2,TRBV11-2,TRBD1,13,CASSLGQAYGYTF,TGTGCCAGCAGCTTGGGACAGGCGTATGGCTACACCTTC
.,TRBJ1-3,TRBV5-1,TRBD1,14,CASSSDRAGNTIYF,TGCGCCAGCAGCTCGGACAGGGCCGGAAACACCATATATTTT
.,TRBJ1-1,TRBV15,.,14,CATSRDRGNTEAFF,TGTGCCACCAGCAGAGATCGAGGGAACACTGAAGCTTTCTTT
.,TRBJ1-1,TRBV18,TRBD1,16,CASSHDLRGQFTEAFF,TGTGCCAGCTCACACGACCTAAGGGGGCAGTTCACTGAAGCTTTCTTT
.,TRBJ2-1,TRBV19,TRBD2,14,CASSIRGRGNEQFF,TGTGCCAGTAGTATACGCGGGAGAGGCAATGAGCAGTTCTTC
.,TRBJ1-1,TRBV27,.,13,CASSLGGGTEAFF,TGTGCCAGCAGTTTAGGGGGGGGGACTGAAGCTTTCTTT
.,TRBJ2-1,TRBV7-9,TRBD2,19,CASSFTGTSGRVRYNEQFF,TGTGCCAGCAGCTTCACAGGGACTAGCGGGAGAGTTCGGTACAATGAGCAGTTCTTC
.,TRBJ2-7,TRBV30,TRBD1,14,CAWSVPGQAREWDF,TGTGCCTGGAGTGTCCCCGGACAGGCTAGGGAGTGGGACTTC
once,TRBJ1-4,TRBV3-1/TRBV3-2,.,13,CASQSATNEKLFF,TGTGCCAGCCAAAGCGCAACTAATGAAAAACTGTTTTTT
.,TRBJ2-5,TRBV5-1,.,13,CASNPGGGETQYF,TGCGCCAGCAACCCCGGGGGAGGAGAGACCCAGTACTTC
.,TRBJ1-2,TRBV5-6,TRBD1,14,CASSLGTGLNRYTF,TGTGCCAGCAGCTTGGGGACAGGCCTCAACCGCTACACCTTC
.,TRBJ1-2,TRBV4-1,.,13,CASSQGANYGYTF,TGCGCCAGCAGCCAAGGAGCTAACTATGGCTACACCTTC
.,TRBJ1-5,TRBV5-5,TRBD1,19,CASRPTGTGRDYSNQPQHF,TGTGCCAGCAGGCCTACCGGGACAGGGCGAGATTATAGCAATCAGCCCCAGCATTTT
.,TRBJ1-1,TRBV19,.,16,CASTPGAGVGNTEAFF,TGTGCCAGTACCCCCGGGGCAGGGGTGGGTAACACTGAAGCTTTCTTT
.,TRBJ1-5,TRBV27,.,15,CASSIGTGSNQPQHF,TGTGCCAGCAGTATTGGGACGGGGAGCAATCAGCCCCAGCATTTT
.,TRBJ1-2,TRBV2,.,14,CASSAPWGNYGYTF,TGTGCCAGCAGTGCGCCGTGGGGGAACTATGGCTACACCTTC
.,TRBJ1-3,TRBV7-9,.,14,CASSLLGSGNTIYF,TGTGCCAGCAGCTTATTAGGCTCTGGAAACACCATATATTTT
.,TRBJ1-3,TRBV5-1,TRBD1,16,CASSHGQGASGNTIYF,TGCGCCAGCAGCCACGGACAGGGGGCGAGCGGAAACACCATATATTTT
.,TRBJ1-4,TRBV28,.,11,CASSLDEKLFF,TGTGCCAGCAGTTTAGATGAAAAACTGTTTTTT
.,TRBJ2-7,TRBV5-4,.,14,CASSLSGRTYEQYF,TGTGCCAGCAGCTTGTCCGGGCGTACTTACGAGCAGTACTTC
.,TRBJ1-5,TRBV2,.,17,CASTPSGGARGNQPQHF,TGTGCCAGCACCCCCTCTGGGGGGGCAAGAGGCAATCAGCCCCAGCATTTT